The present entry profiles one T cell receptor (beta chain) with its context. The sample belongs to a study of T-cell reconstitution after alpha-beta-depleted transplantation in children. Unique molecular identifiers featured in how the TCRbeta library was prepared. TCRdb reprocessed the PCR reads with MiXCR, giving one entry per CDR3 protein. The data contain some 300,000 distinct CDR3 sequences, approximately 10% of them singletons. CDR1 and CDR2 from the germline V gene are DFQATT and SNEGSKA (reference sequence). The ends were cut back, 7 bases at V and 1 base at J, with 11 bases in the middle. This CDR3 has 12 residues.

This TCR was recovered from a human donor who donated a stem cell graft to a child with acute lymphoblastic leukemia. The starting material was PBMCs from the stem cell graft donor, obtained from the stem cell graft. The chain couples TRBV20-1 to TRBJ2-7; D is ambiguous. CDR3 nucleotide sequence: TGCAGTGGATCGTCGAGATCCTACGAGCAGTACTTC. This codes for CSGSSRSYEQYF.